Here is one T cell receptor (beta chain) with its context. This entry comes from a study of blood T cell repertoires in COVID-19. Libraries were prepared by immunoSEQ multiplex PCR; TCRdb keeps only in-frame clonotypes and omits some of them. The repertoire holds some 140,000 clones, with around 78% as singletons. Trimming took 3 bases from V and 0 from J, leaving 9 bases between them. The CDR3 spans 16 residues. Germline V gene data show CDR1 as SGHNT and CDR2 as YENEEA. The chain has TRBV11-3 and TRBJ2-6; D ambiguous. The source material was peripheral blood. This TCR was recovered from a man older than 75 with acute or convalescent COVID-19. CDR3 in amino acids: CASSFGSDSGANVLTF. CDR3 DNA sequence: TGTGCCAGCAGCTTCGGCAGCGACTCTGGGGCCAACGTCCTGACTTTC.